This TCR beta chain was documented in a study of T cell repertoires in cytomegalovirus infection. Study context: Matching HLA type, along with CMV infection, was indicated by public TCR beta signatures. Study results and limitations: Public TCR beta family frequency separated CMV-and-HLA carriers, including in an independent cohort.

Note on this clonotype: The antigen is undetermined.

MiXCR was run by TCRdb on the reads, yielding one entry per CDR3 protein. The table includes 740,000 or so distinct CDR3 sequences, roughly a third detected once. The CDR3 loop spans 18 amino acids. Looked up from germline, CDR1 is SEHNR and CDR2 is FQNEAQ (reference sequence). J was trimmed by 3 bases and V by 6 bases; bases with no gene match: 11. The sample comprised PBMCs. This clonotype was sampled from a human donor in good health (CMV status not recorded). Some clones in this sample may be carry-over from other donors' samples. The J gene is TRBJ2-2, the V gene TRBV7-9; 12 nucleotides line up with TRBD2. In DNA form, the CDR3 reads TGTGCCAGCAGTCTAGCGGGAGGGCCGTTTTCATACACCGGGGAGCTGTTTTTT. It is translated as CASSLAGGPFSYTGELFF.